This T cell receptor beta chain was observed in a study of cytomegalovirus exposure and HLA in healthy donors. The study's findings and limits: An analysis that was carried out later associated approximately 15,000 TCR beta sequences with HLA alleles at 0.05 false discovery rate.

This CDR3 region has 15 residues. Germline CDR1 SGHAT, CDR2 FQNNGV. The ends were cut back, 3 bases at V and 5 bases at J, with 13 bases in the middle. A remark on this clone: Its cognate antigen is unknown.

The PCR used 60 Vbeta and 13 Jbeta primers. Clones were sequenced by immunoSEQ multiplex PCR, and TCRdb holds only the in-frame ones, with some missing. The specimen's table records 80,000 to 100,000 clones. Sample: PBMCs. This clonotype originated in a man aged 45-60 years in good health and CMV-seropositive. The chain links TRBV11-2 to TRBJ2-2; D possibly corresponds to TRBD2 (5 bases). The CDR3: CASSLVTRGTGELFF. The CDR3, as DNA: TGTGCCAGCAGCTTGGTGACCCGAGGGACCGGGGAGCTGTTTTTT.